This entry concerns a single T cell receptor beta chain. This specimen comes from a study of shared clonotypes between healthy human individuals. Data came from immunoSEQ multiplex PCR; TCRdb stores just in-frame clones and leaves some out. The sample contains roughly 170,000 clones, around 63% of which appear only once. This receptor was obtained from a man aged 30 to 45 in good health. Sequences were obtained from memory CD4+ T cells sorted from blood. The sample's subset: CD45RA-negative fraction.

CDR3 loop: CASSLDLSYEQYF. The DNA of the CDR3 is TGCGCCAGCAGCTTGGACCTCTCCTACGAGCAGTACTTC. The gene calls are TRBV5-1 and TRBJ2-7; D not certain. The length of the CDR3 is 13 residues. V lost 0 bases, J lost 0 bases, and 4 bases lay in between. Germline values: CDR1 SGHRS, CDR2 YFSETQ.